This note documents a single T cell receptor (beta chain) sequence. Its antigen has not been determined. The record has no base qualities; no much larger clone is one base away. The sample belongs to a study of blood T cell repertoires in COVID-19 (dated by TCRdb to between 2020 and 2021). Background for the entire study: The collaborator samples originated in the United States, Italy and Spain and spanned the acute and convalescent phases of COVID-19. The prospective study material was composed of cDNA or gDNA derived from T cells, B-cell-depleted T cells, or PBMCs. Subjects who had been exposed to COVID-19, were actively infected with it, or had recovered from it provided the deeply sampled blood TCRbeta repertoires that made up the dataset. The repertoires were released in a freely available public database meant as a resource for research on the immune response to SARS-CoV-2. The samples were drawn from the first 160 participants of the ongoing ImmuneRACE study and from 1,254 subjects provided by 6 global collaborators. Nearly every sample came with metadata listing a de-identified subject ID, COVID-19 status, age in years and sex. Where available, HLA class I and class II types were taken from metadata supplied by the sample provider and were not determined by assay-based typing.

TCRbeta CDR3 regions were amplified from genomic DNA using the immunoSEQ Assay, a bias-controlled multiplex PCR. Under the source paper's analysis protocol: The number of nucleated cells in each sample was estimated from the amplification of reference gene primers within the assay. To quantify the absolute abundance of each unique TCRbeta CDR3 rearrangement, sequence reads were collapsed and filtered. Productive Simpson clonality was computed per sample as the square root of Simpson's diversity index over productive rearrangements. This immuneACCESS table, as held by TCRdb, lists in-frame sequences with V and J called but not all clones. Of the missing ones, under half trace to an unresolved V gene in checked studies; the others have no known cause. D and trimming were read from the DNA, whereas the V and J calls and clone size are those reported in that table. The sample includes over 400,000 clones, with roughly 89% observed a single time. The ten most abundant clones make up almost 1.5% of the sample.

The collaborating institutions used their own protocols to collect whole blood in K2EDTA tubes. Collaborator samples were shipped for TCRbeta analysis as frozen whole blood, isolated PBMCs, or DNA extracted from either sample type. General conclusions and limits of the study: Clinical and demographic metadata were provided uncurated, with the amount varying by source and participant.

The germline V gene provides CDR1 SGHDT and CDR2 YYEEEE. The V end loses 6 bases and the J end loses 1 base, and a stretch of 13 bases separates them. The CDR3 holds 14 amino acids from the cysteine to the phenylalanine. Here the CDR3 DNA is all that survives: 42 bases in frame from base 1. The V gene is TRBV5-6 and the J gene is TRBJ1-1, with TRBD1 as a weak D call on 5 bases. The sequence derives from a woman between 25 and 40 years old with active or convalescent COVID-19. The specimen was peripheral blood. CDR3 loop: CASTWGSGNTEAFF. The sequenced DNA is TGTGCCAGCACATGGGGCTCTGGGAACACTGAAGCTTTCTTT.